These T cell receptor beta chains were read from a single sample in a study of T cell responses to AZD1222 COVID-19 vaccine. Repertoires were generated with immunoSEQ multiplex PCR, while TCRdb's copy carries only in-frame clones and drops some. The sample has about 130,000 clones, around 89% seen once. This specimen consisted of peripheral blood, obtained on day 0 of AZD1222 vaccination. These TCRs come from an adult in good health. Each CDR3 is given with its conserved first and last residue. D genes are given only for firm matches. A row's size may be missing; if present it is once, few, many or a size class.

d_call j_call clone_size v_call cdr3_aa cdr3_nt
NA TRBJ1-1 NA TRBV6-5 CASSPREGSTEAFF TGTGCCAGCAGTCCCCGAGAGGGGAGTACTGAAGCTTTCTTT
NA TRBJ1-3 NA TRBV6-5 CASTRTAGNTIYF TGTGCCAGCACCCGGACAGCGGGAAACACCATATATTTT
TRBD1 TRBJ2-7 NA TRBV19 CASSPYRGGNYEQYF TGTGCCAGTAGTCCTTACAGGGGCGGAAACTACGAGCAGTACTTC
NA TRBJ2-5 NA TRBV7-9 CASSLEWTQETQYF TGTGCCAGCAGCTTAGAGTGGACTCAAGAGACCCAGTACTTC
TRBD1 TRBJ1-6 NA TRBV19 CASSPGTENSPLHF TGTGCCAGTAGTCCAGGGACAGAAAATTCACCCCTCCACTTT
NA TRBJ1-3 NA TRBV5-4 CASRAGSSGNTIYF TGTGCCAGCAGGGCCGGGAGCTCTGGAAACACCATATATTTT
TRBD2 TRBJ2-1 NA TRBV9 CASSPGTSGRTYNEQFF TGTGCCAGCAGCCCAGGGACTAGCGGGAGAACCTACAATGAGCAGTTCTTC
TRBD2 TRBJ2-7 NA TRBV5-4 CASSFPGLAAYEQYF TGTGCCAGCAGCTTTCCGGGACTAGCGGCCTACGAGCAGTACTTC
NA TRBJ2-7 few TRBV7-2 CASSPHGGATYEQYF TGTGCCAGCAGCCCCCACGGCGGAGCCACCTACGAGCAGTACTTC
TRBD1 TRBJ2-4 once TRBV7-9 CASSSTGGAAKNIQYF TGTGCCAGCAGCTCCACAGGGGGCGCAGCCAAAAACATTCAGTACTTC
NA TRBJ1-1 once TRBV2 CASASTVNTEAFF TGTGCCAGCGCCTCTACAGTGAACACTGAAGCTTTCTTT
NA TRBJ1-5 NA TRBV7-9 CASSPMRAAAGNQPQHF TGTGCCAGCAGCCCCATGCGGGCTGCGGCAGGCAATCAGCCCCAGCATTTT
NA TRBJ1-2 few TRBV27 CASSSPASPGNGYTF TGTGCCAGCAGTTCCCCCGCCTCCCCAGGGAATGGCTACACCTTC
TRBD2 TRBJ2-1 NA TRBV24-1 CATSDRLAGPRGEQFF TGTGCCACCAGTGACAGACTAGCGGGACCCCGGGGTGAGCAGTTCTTC
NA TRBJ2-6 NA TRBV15 CATSSQGGSGANVLTF TGTGCCACCAGCAGCCAGGGGGGCTCTGGGGCCAACGTCCTGACTTTC
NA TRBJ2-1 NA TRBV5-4 CASRARDGYNEQFF TGTGCCAGCAGGGCGCGGGACGGGTACAATGAGCAGTTCTTC
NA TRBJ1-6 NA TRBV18 CASSPEGSYNSPLHF TGTGCCAGCTCACCAGAAGGCTCCTATAATTCACCCCTCCACTTT
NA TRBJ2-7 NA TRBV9 CASSEGPNGLFEQYF TGTGCCAGCAGCGAGGGACCTAACGGGTTATTTGAGCAGTACTTC
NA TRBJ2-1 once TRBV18 CASSPSSRNEQFF TGTGCCAGCTCACCGAGCAGCCGTAATGAGCAGTTCTTC
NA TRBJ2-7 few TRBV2 CASSEDRVTGEQYF TGTGCCAGCAGTGAAGACAGGGTTACGGGCGAGCAGTACTTC
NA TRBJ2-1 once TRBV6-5 CASSYGSGWYNEQFF TGTGCCAGCAGTTACGGGAGCGGGTGGTACAATGAGCAGTTCTTC
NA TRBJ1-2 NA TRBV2 CASSELGLYGYTF TGTGCCAGCAGTGAACTGGGACTATATGGCTACACCTTC
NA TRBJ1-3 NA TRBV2 CASTPGEPSGNTIYF TGTGCCAGCACCCCTGGGGAGCCCTCTGGAAACACCATATATTTT
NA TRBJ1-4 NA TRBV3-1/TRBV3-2 CASSQDRVLMKRLFF TGTGCCAGCAGCCAAGACAGGGTTCTAATGAAAAGGCTGTTTTTT
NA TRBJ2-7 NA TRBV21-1 CASSTWGAFEQYF TGTGCCAGCAGCACTTGGGGCGCATTCGAGCAGTACTTC
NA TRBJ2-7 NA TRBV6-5 CASSYSGRTYEQYF TGTGCCAGCAGTTACTCGGGCAGAACCTACGAGCAGTACTTC
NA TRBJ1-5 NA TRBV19 CASSRPYSLGNQPQHF TGTGCCAGTAGCCGACCCTACAGTTTGGGGAATCAGCCCCAGCATTTT
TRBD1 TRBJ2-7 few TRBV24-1 CATSDLGDRGLPEQYF TGTGCCACCAGTGATTTAGGGGACAGGGGGCTACCCGAGCAGTACTTC
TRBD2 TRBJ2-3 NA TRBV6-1 CASSDGTSDTDTQYF TGTGCCAGCAGTGATGGGACTAGCGACACAGATACGCAGTATTTT
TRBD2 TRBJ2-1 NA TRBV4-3 CASSQDSLAGGNEQFF TGCGCCAGCAGCCAAGATTCGCTAGCGGGAGGGAATGAGCAGTTCTTC
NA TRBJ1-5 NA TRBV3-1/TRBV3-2 CASSQGVGQPQHF TGTGCCAGCAGCCAAGGGGTAGGCCAGCCCCAGCATTTT
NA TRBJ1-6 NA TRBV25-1 CASSEYGSGRFDSPLHF TGTGCCAGCAGTGAATATGGCTCAGGGAGGTTTGATTCACCCCTCCACTTT
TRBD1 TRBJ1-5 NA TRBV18 CASSPGQGDNQPQHF TGTGCCAGCTCACCTGGACAGGGTGACAATCAGCCCCAGCATTTT
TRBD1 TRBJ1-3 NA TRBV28 CASTLTGTGQFGSGNTIYF TGTGCCAGCACCCTCACCGGGACAGGGCAGTTCGGCTCTGGAAACACCATATATTTT
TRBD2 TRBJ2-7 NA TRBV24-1 CATSEAGTSGRVYEQYF TGTGCCACCAGTGAAGCCGGGACTAGCGGGAGGGTTTACGAGCAGTACTTC
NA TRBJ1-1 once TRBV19 CASRDSTMNTEAFF TGTGCCAGTAGGGACAGCACGATGAACACTGAAGCTTTCTTT
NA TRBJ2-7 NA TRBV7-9 CASSLERDKPYEQYF TGTGCCAGCAGCTTAGAGAGGGACAAACCCTACGAGCAGTACTTC